The rows below give T cell receptor beta chains drawn from one sample of a study of blood T cell repertoires in COVID-19. Sequencing used immunoSEQ multiplex PCR; TCRdb keeps in-frame clones, though not all of them. The sample yields some 150,000 clones, 84% seen once. The sequencing sample was made of peripheral blood. These receptors were taken from a human donor in a cohort sampled during active COVID-19. CDR3s include the opening cysteine and the closing phenylalanine or tryptophan. Each record gives: clone size, CDR3 length, V gene, D gene, J gene, CDR3 protein, CDR3 DNA. D genes are given only for firm matches. Size tells how often a clone was seen (once, few, many) or the class of an expanded clone, and some rows leave it out.

size: .; length: 14; V: TRBV7-9; D: TRBD2; J: TRBJ2-3; CDR3: CASSGTRGTDTQYF; DNA: TGTGCCAGCAGCGGGACTAGGGGCACAGATACGCAGTATTTT
size: .; length: 16; V: TRBV5-1; D: TRBD1; J: TRBJ1-3; CDR3: CASSSKTGGVGNTIYF; DNA: TGCGCCAGCAGCTCTAAGACAGGGGGCGTAGGAAACACCATATATTTT
size: .; length: 17; V: TRBV9; D: .; J: TRBJ1-2; CDR3: CASSVARTVQGTYGYTF; DNA: TGTGCCAGCAGCGTAGCTCGGACAGTTCAGGGTACCTATGGCTACACCTTC
size: .; length: 13; V: TRBV9; D: TRBD1; J: TRBJ1-5; CDR3: CASSATGTQPQHF; DNA: TGTGCCAGCAGCGCGACAGGGACCCAGCCCCAGCATTTT
size: .; length: 14; V: TRBV5-6; D: TRBD1; J: TRBJ1-2; CDR3: CASSGQGAGYGYTF; DNA: TGTGCCAGCAGCGGACAGGGGGCCGGGTATGGCTACACCTTC
size: .; length: 15; V: TRBV10-3; D: TRBD1; J: TRBJ2-7; CDR3: CAISPGTGVSYEQYF; DNA: TGTGCCATCAGTCCCGGGACAGGGGTCTCCTACGAGCAGTACTTC
size: .; length: 17; V: TRBV5-6; D: .; J: TRBJ2-7; CDR3: CASSLGSGLPSSYEQYF; DNA: TGTGCCAGCAGCTTGGGAAGTGGACTTCCCAGCTCCTACGAGCAGTACTTC
size: once; length: 14; V: TRBV19; D: .; J: TRBJ2-7; CDR3: CAGEIGRYSYEQYF; DNA: TGTGCCGGGGAGATTGGACGGTACTCCTACGAGCAGTACTTC
size: .; length: 14; V: TRBV27; D: .; J: TRBJ2-5; CDR3: CASSLGSIQETQYF; DNA: TGTGCCAGCAGTTTAGGTAGCATCCAAGAGACCCAGTACTTC
size: .; length: 16; V: TRBV6-1; D: .; J: TRBJ1-5; CDR3: CASSENSNVGNQPQHF; DNA: TGTGCCAGCAGTGAGAACTCAAACGTGGGCAATCAGCCCCAGCATTTT
size: few; length: 17; V: TRBV18; D: .; J: TRBJ1-1; CDR3: CASSPRPGVIMNTEAFF; DNA: TGTGCCAGCTCACCCAGGCCAGGGGTTATCATGAACACTGAAGCTTTCTTT
size: .; length: 16; V: TRBV18; D: TRBD2; J: TRBJ2-1; CDR3: CASSLASQRGYNEQFF; DNA: TGTGCCAGCTCACTCGCAAGCCAGCGGGGCTACAATGAGCAGTTCTTC
size: .; length: 13; V: TRBV11-2; D: .; J: TRBJ2-5; CDR3: CASSLERGGTQYF; DNA: TGTGCCAGCAGCTTAGAGAGGGGAGGAACCCAGTACTTC
size: few; length: 15; V: TRBV7-2; D: .; J: TRBJ2-7; CDR3: CASSLGAGSGYEQYF; DNA: TGTGCCAGCAGCTTAGGGGCTGGGTCCGGCTACGAGCAGTACTTC
size: .; length: 13; V: TRBV11-3; D: .; J: TRBJ2-5; CDR3: CASSLRGEETQYF; DNA: TGTGCCAGCAGCTTAAGGGGTGAAGAGACCCAGTACTTC
size: .; length: 13; V: TRBV28; D: .; J: TRBJ2-3; CDR3: CAGLQGGTDTQYF; DNA: TGTGCCGGTCTACAGGGAGGCACAGATACGCAGTATTTT
size: .; length: 19; V: TRBV9; D: TRBD2; J: TRBJ2-1; CDR3: CASSAAWGSGGALGNEQFF; DNA: TGTGCCAGCAGCGCCGCCTGGGGAAGCGGGGGGGCCCTAGGCAATGAGCAGTTCTTC
size: .; length: 15; V: TRBV3-1/TRBV3-2; D: .; J: TRBJ1-6; CDR3: CASSQVDSYNSPLHF; DNA: TGTGCCAGCAGCCAAGTTGACAGCTATAATTCACCCCTCCACTTT
size: .; length: 14; V: TRBV2; D: TRBD1; J: TRBJ2-1; CDR3: CASTSDRVGNEQFF; DNA: TGTGCCAGCACTTCCGACAGGGTCGGGAATGAGCAGTTCTTC
size: .; length: 14; V: TRBV5-1; D: TRBD1; J: TRBJ2-7; CDR3: CASSLGTGWNEQYF; DNA: TGCGCCAGCAGCTTGGGGACAGGGTGGAACGAGCAGTACTTC
size: .; length: 16; V: TRBV6-6; D: .; J: TRBJ2-7; CDR3: CASSYPWVQQEDEQYF; DNA: TGTGCCAGCAGTTACCCCTGGGTCCAACAGGAAGACGAGCAGTACTTC
size: .; length: 15; V: TRBV10-2; D: .; J: TRBJ2-7; CDR3: CATVTGERGYVEQYF; DNA: TGCGCCACCGTGACAGGGGAGCGGGGTTACGTGGAGCAGTACTTC
size: .; length: 15; V: TRBV4-3; D: TRBD2; J: TRBJ2-1; CDR3: CASSQEGLARNEQFF; DNA: TGCGCCAGCAGCCAAGAGGGACTAGCGCGCAATGAGCAGTTCTTC
size: .; length: 14; V: TRBV19; D: TRBD1; J: TRBJ1-5; CDR3: CASSGQGVNQPQHF; DNA: TGTGCCAGTAGTGGCCAGGGGGTCAATCAGCCCCAGCATTTT
size: .; length: 18; V: TRBV5-6; D: TRBD2; J: TRBJ2-3; CDR3: CASGLPGLAGGLTDTQYF; DNA: TGTGCCAGCGGCCTCCCGGGACTAGCGGGGGGGCTCACAGATACGCAGTATTTT
size: .; length: 12; V: TRBV12-3/TRBV12-4; D: .; J: TRBJ1-2; CDR3: CASTRVSYGYTF; DNA: TGTGCCAGCACAAGAGTCTCCTATGGCTACACCTTC
size: .; length: 14; V: TRBV6-5; D: .; J: TRBJ1-3; CDR3: CASSYGPAGNTIYF; DNA: TGTGCCAGCAGTTATGGGCCAGCCGGAAACACCATATATTTT
size: .; length: 12; V: TRBV18; D: .; J: TRBJ2-7; CDR3: CASSLDQLGQYF; DNA: TGTGCCAGCTCCCTGGACCAACTAGGGCAGTACTTC
size: .; length: 16; V: TRBV9; D: TRBD2; J: TRBJ2-1; CDR3: CASSVLAGGPNNEQFF; DNA: TGTGCCAGCAGCGTTTTAGCGGGGGGACCCAACAATGAGCAGTTCTTC
size: .; length: 16; V: TRBV19; D: TRBD2; J: TRBJ2-3; CDR3: CASSLLAGGLTDTQYF; DNA: TGTGCCAGTAGTCTTTTAGCGGGGGGGCTGACAGATACGCAGTATTTT
size: few; length: 16; V: TRBV9; D: TRBD1; J: TRBJ1-3; CDR3: CASSDRDRVSGNTIYF; DNA: TGTGCCAGCAGCGACCGGGACAGGGTCTCTGGAAACACCATATATTTT
size: .; length: 12; V: TRBV30; D: .; J: TRBJ1-5; CDR3: CAWSSRVGPQHF; DNA: TGTGCCTGGAGTAGCAGGGTAGGGCCCCAGCATTTT
size: .; length: 14; V: TRBV2; D: TRBD2; J: TRBJ2-3; CDR3: CASSETGGLDTQYF; DNA: TGTGCCAGCAGTGAAACGGGGGGGTTAGATACGCAGTATTTT
size: .; length: 15; V: TRBV5-1; D: .; J: TRBJ1-1; CDR3: CASSLFSDSYTEAFF; DNA: TGCGCCAGCAGCTTGTTTTCGGACAGTTACACTGAAGCTTTCTTT
size: .; length: 15; V: TRBV6-5; D: .; J: TRBJ1-1; CDR3: CASSYGAVANTEAFF; DNA: TGTGCCAGCAGTTACGGGGCCGTCGCGAACACTGAAGCTTTCTTT
size: .; length: 12; V: TRBV3-1/TRBV3-2; D: .; J: TRBJ2-5; CDR3: CASSGPSETQYF; DNA: TGTGCCAGCAGCGGGCCCTCAGAGACCCAGTACTTC
size: few; length: 16; V: TRBV5-4; D: .; J: TRBJ1-1; CDR3: CASSLRILAGDTEAFF; DNA: TGTGCCAGCAGCTTGAGAATCCTGGCGGGGGACACTGAAGCTTTCTTT
size: .; length: 15; V: TRBV11-3; D: TRBD2; J: TRBJ2-2; CDR3: CASSERGGGAGELFF; DNA: TGTGCCAGCAGCGAGCGTGGCGGGGGAGCCGGGGAGCTGTTTTTT
size: .; length: 17; V: TRBV6-2/TRBV6-3; D: TRBD1; J: TRBJ1-5; CDR3: CASSDTHPGTARGPQHF; DNA: TGTGCCAGCAGTGATACCCATCCCGGGACAGCAAGGGGGCCCCAGCATTTT
size: .; length: 14; V: TRBV4-1; D: .; J: TRBJ2-5; CDR3: CASSQGDWQETQYF; DNA: TGCGCCAGCAGCCAAGGGGACTGGCAAGAGACCCAGTACTTC
size: .; length: 15; V: TRBV29-1; D: TRBD2; J: TRBJ2-3; CDR3: CSVRASGGSTDTQYF; DNA: TGCAGCGTTAGGGCTAGCGGGGGCAGCACAGATACGCAGTATTTT
size: once; length: 13; V: TRBV14; D: .; J: TRBJ1-1; CDR3: CASSQDLGGEAFF; DNA: TGTGCCAGCAGCCAAGATTTGGGAGGTGAAGCTTTCTTT
size: .; length: 13; V: TRBV5-4; D: TRBD1; J: TRBJ2-5; CDR3: CASSQQGAETQYF; DNA: TGTGCCAGCAGTCAACAGGGGGCTGAGACCCAGTACTTC
size: .; length: 14; V: TRBV2; D: .; J: TRBJ2-1; CDR3: CASSSRAGVGEQFF; DNA: TGTGCCAGCAGTAGCCGAGCAGGGGTCGGTGAGCAGTTCTTC
size: .; length: 15; V: TRBV18; D: .; J: TRBJ1-2; CDR3: CASSPALQANYGYTF; DNA: TGTGCCAGCTCACCAGCCCTCCAGGCTAACTATGGCTACACCTTC
size: .; length: 15; V: TRBV19; D: TRBD1; J: TRBJ2-3; CDR3: CASKQGSASTDTQYF; DNA: TGTGCCAGTAAACAGGGGTCCGCTAGCACAGATACGCAGTATTTT
size: .; length: 12; V: TRBV9; D: TRBD2; J: TRBJ2-3; CDR3: CASSVGLAAQYF; DNA: TGTGCCAGCAGCGTTGGACTAGCCGCCCAGTATTTT
size: .; length: 15; V: TRBV6-5; D: TRBD2; J: TRBJ2-2; CDR3: CATKLAGGRIGELFF; DNA: TGTGCCACCAAGCTAGCGGGGGGGCGAATCGGGGAGCTGTTTTTT
size: .; length: 14; V: TRBV28; D: .; J: TRBJ1-1; CDR3: CASSLHGQYTEAFF; DNA: TGTGCCAGCAGCCTACACGGACAGTACACTGAAGCTTTCTTT
size: .; length: 12; V: TRBV13; D: .; J: TRBJ2-7; CDR3: CASSATRAEQYF; DNA: TGTGCCAGCAGCGCTACTAGAGCCGAGCAGTACTTC
size: .; length: 13; V: TRBV7-2; D: TRBD1; J: TRBJ2-7; CDR3: CASSWTGSYEQYF; DNA: TGTGCCAGCAGCTGGACAGGTTCCTACGAGCAGTACTTC
size: .; length: 13; V: TRBV29-1; D: .; J: TRBJ1-4; CDR3: CSVEGGGNEKLFF; DNA: TGCAGCGTTGAAGGGGGGGGAAATGAAAAACTGTTTTTT
size: .; length: 15; V: TRBV4-3; D: .; J: TRBJ1-2; CDR3: CASSQESAGAYGYTF; DNA: TGCGCCAGCAGCCAAGAATCGGCAGGGGCCTATGGCTACACCTTC
size: .; length: 13; V: TRBV6-5; D: .; J: TRBJ1-5; CDR3: CASTDGQKQPQHF; DNA: TGTGCCAGCACCGATGGACAAAAGCAGCCCCAGCATTTT
size: .; length: 17; V: TRBV7-2; D: .; J: TRBJ1-1; CDR3: CASSFGSFVGQNTEAFF; DNA: TGTGCCAGCAGCTTTGGATCGTTTGTGGGGCAGAACACTGAAGCTTTCTTT